The clone carrying this T cell receptor beta chain was counted only a few times. As yet, its antigen is unknown. CDR3 length: 15 amino acids. Germline V gene data show CDR1 as MGHRA and CDR2 as YSYEKL. Trimming removed 4 bases at V and 0 bases at J, with 12 bases between. The data are from a study of CD8 T cells in ankylosing spondylitis. The study, taken as a whole, reports: Matched synovial fluid from ankylosing spondylitis patients was reported to be enriched for disease-linked clones. Disease-linked clones displayed a CD8+ phenotype and appeared relatively rarely in peripheral blood. What seemed typical of ankylosing spondylitis blood was a TCR beta motif built from roughly eight highly homologous variants. Prior work had noted some motif variants in reactive arthritis blood and synovial fluid.

TCRdb fed the 5' RACE reads into MiXCR, producing one record per CDR3 protein. This table holds some 700,000 distinct CDR3 sequences, around a fifth found once. The origin of this receptor is a male donor with ankylosing spondylitis. Input material: blood, either unsorted or a sorted T cell fraction (not recorded which). This chain links TRBV4-1 with TRBJ1-1; perhaps TRBD1 as D (5 bases). CDR3 loop: CASSRTRELNTEAFF. CDR3 sequence (DNA): TGCGCCAGCAGCCGAACCAGGGAATTGAACACTGAAGCTTTCTTT.